This TCR beta chain was observed in a study of molecular identifiers for immune sequencing clone quantification listed by TCRdb under 2018. For the study in its entirety: For a replicate experiment, RNA from roughly 18,000 or 92,000 naive CD8 T cells was divided into five aliquots, of which four were sequenced. This methods study benchmarked molecular-identifier clustering-based TCR repertoire sequencing (MIDCIRS) and TCR RNA copy counting, using CD8 T cells to do so. Broad study findings and their caveats: Identical TCR molecules sharing a barcode could cause highly expanded clone sizes to be underestimated. A single cell's worth of spiked-in Jurkat TCR RNA was reported detectable even among one million naive CD8 T cells. The naive libraries included spiked-in Jurkat TCR RNA (roughly eleven copies' worth), and this Jurkat TCR RNA is not part of the donor repertoire. In CMV-specific effector cells, over 97% of molecules were held by clones above 20 RNA copies, whereas under 1% of molecules were held by such clones in naive cells. Modeling indicated approximately 3 TCR RNA copies recovered per cell, compared with about 9.4 by digital PCR, which implies a capture efficiency of about 27%. When barcode sub-clustering was not used, chimeric consensus sequences inflated TCR diversity, with chimeras reaching as high as 47%.

Preparation of the library involved PCR. Sequencing took place on a NextSeq 500. Bulk TCR libraries were generated as previously described, with the TCR primers listed in Table S5 used. Total RNA was purified with the Qiagen AllPrep DNA/RNA kit. Before any analysis, reads coming from multiple sequencing runs of the same library were combined into one pool. In the source study's methods: Reads were retained only if the reads had an exact TCR constant sequence, and the retained reads were trimmed to 150 nt and grouped according to their 12-nt molecular barcodes. Reads in each barcode group were sub-clustered using a 15% Levenshtein threshold, and a quality-weighted consensus sequence was built for each RNA molecule. Non-functional sequences were excluded, and lower-count sequences lying one edit away from another sequence were also excluded. Barcode sub-clusters with fewer than 20% of the maximum read count were removed, based on fitting two negative binomial distributions. TCRdb handled the public reads itself, with Q25 trimming in fastp and clone calling in MiXCR, and kept productive beta chains. When rows share a CDR3 protein, they turn into one entry using the most common DNA and genes. The authors' filters were not applied to this entry. The sample includes some 320,000 distinct CDR3 sequences, with about a quarter observed a single time. The ten largest make up about 0.71% of the sample.

Naive CD8 T cell libraries were made from approximately 20,000 to 1,000,000 sorted cells using 10%, 30% or 50% of purified RNA. Naive CD8 T cells were FACS-sorted as CD8+CD4-CCR7+CD45RA+ on a BD FACSAria II into RLT Plus buffer. To test detection sensitivity, Jurkat RNA equivalent to more than 8 TCR copies was spiked into samples of roughly 18,000-1,000,000 naive CD8 T cells. CD8 T cells were enriched using RosetteSep CD8+ T Cell Enrichment Cocktail and Ficoll-Paque, and the enriched cells then underwent ACK red cell lysis. Looking up the germline V gene yields CDR1 LGHNA and CDR2 YNFKEQ. From the cysteine through the phenylalanine, the CDR3 covers 15 amino acids. The sequence is cut down to CDR3 DNA, 45 bases in frame from base 1. For this clonotype: Its target antigen remains unknown. At one end, the junction sequence differs from germline, possibly due to a read error.

The receptor's source is a human donor in good health. Some libraries in this study had Jurkat cell RNA spiked in. The sequence links TRBV4-2 to TRBJ2-3, with 12 bases matching TRBD2. Sequenced input: naive CD8+ T cells from blood, with Jurkat cell RNA spiked in. The sample's cell subset or site label, in plain terms: FACS-sorted CD8+CD4-CCR7+CD45RA+ naive T cells. The nucleotide sequence reads as follows: TGTGCCAGCAGCCAAGGGACTAGCGGGACAGCTACGCAGTATTTT. This is translated as CASSQGTSGTATQYF.